The 13 T cell receptor beta chains listed next were all sequenced from one sample in a study of beta chain features in type 1 diabetes. Expressed TCRB transcripts were sequenced because the entire RNA isolate underwent reverse transcription. Produced via immunoSEQ multiplex PCR; TCRdb's table is partial and in-frame only. The sample consists of 860,000 or so clones, 17% of them appearing once. What was sequenced was naive CD4+ T cells from blood. The receptors shown here come from a woman aged 18-30 years in good health.

This clone was picked up a small number of times. V gene TRBV4-3 combines with J gene TRBJ1-2, with TRBD1 matching 8 bases. Germline lookup yields CDR1 LGHNA and CDR2 YSLEER. Trimming cost V 3 bases and J 6 bases; bases outside gene matches: 6. CDR3 size: 14 residues. The CDR3 sequence: CASSQGAGGDGYTF. As DNA, the CDR3 is TGCGCCAGCAGCCAGGGGGCAGGGGGCGATGGCTACACCTTC.

This clone has just one count. The CDR3 DNA is TGTGCCAGCAGAACCGGGTCCCCCTACGAGCAGTACTTC. As protein: CASRTGSPYEQYF. The rearrangement links TRBV6-5 to TRBJ2-7; D uncertain. V lost 6 bases and J lost 2, with 11 bases in between. The CDR3 runs to 13 residues. The V gene's germline CDR1 is MNHEY and CDR2 SVGAGI.

This clone has a handful of counts. V gene TRBV28 combines with J gene TRBJ2-5; maybe TRBD2 (6 bases). This CDR3 is 14 amino acids long. From germline, CDR1 is MDHEN and CDR2 SYDVKM. V gave up 1 base and J gave up 7 bases, with 13 bases separating them. The CDR3 sequence is CASSLSPGERTQYF. DNA of the CDR3: TGTGCCAGCAGTTTATCGCCGGGGGAGAGGACCCAGTACTTC. Using reference TRBV28 and TRBJ2-5 for the parts outside the CDR3, the full variable domain is DVKVTQSSRYLVKRTGEKVFLECVQDMDHENMFWYRQDPGLGLRLIYFSYDVKMKEKGDIPEGYSVSREKKERFSLILESASTNQTSMYLCASSLSPGERTQYFGPGTRLLVL.

V is TRBV28 and J is TRBJ2-7; no definite D call. Per germline, CDR1 MDHEN and CDR2 SYDVKM. V lost 3 bases, J lost 2 bases, and 8 bases lay in between. The CDR3 contains 13 residues. CDR3 residues: CASSLQRPYEQYF. The CDR3 DNA is TGTGCCAGCAGTTTGCAGAGACCCTACGAGCAGTACTTC.

This clone was detected a few times. V is TRBV28 and J is TRBJ1-1, with 8 bases lining up with TRBD1. The CDR3 covers 15 residues. CDR1 is MDHEN and CDR2 is SYDVKM in the germline V gene. J gave up 4 bases and V 6 bases, and 10 bases lay outside the gene matches. For the CDR3, the DNA is TGTGCCAGCAGACCAGGGGGCGCGGGGAGCACTGAAGCTTTCTTT. Protein sequence: CASRPGGAGSTEAFF.

The chain has TRBV2 and TRBJ2-2; 9 bases match TRBD1. V lost 3 bases, J lost 3 bases, and 14 bases stayed unmatched. The V gene's germline CDR1 is SNHLY and CDR2 FYNNEI. This CDR3 is built from 19 residues. The CDR3 DNA is TGTGCCAGCAGTGAGTCTCGGACAGGGGCCCCGCGGGACACCGGGGAGCTGTTTTTT. Translated: CASSESRTGAPRDTGELFF. The full variable domain, in which reference TRBV2 and TRBJ2-2 provide the parts outside the CDR3, is EPEVTQTPSHQVTQMGQEVILRCVPISNHLYFYWYRQILGQKVEFLVSFYNNEISEKSEIFDDQFSVERPDGSNFTLKIRSTKLEDSAMYFCASSESRTGAPRDTGELFFGEGSRLTVL.

V is TRBV9 and J is TRBJ1-2; 7 nucleotides line up with TRBD1. The germline V gene has CDR1 SGDLS and CDR2 YYNGEE. The ends lost 2 bases at V and 5 bases at J; junction bases unmatched: 21. This CDR3 has 19 amino acids. CDR3 residues: CASSVSGIGFRQGTYGYTF. Here the CDR3 DNA reads TGTGCCAGCAGCGTTAGTGGAATTGGTTTCCGACAGGGAACTTATGGCTACACCTTC.

This clone has a count of ten or more. This same CDR3 is encoded by further DNA sequences in the sample. The rearrangement links TRBV7-9 to TRBJ2-5; D unclear. CDR1 is SEHNR and CDR2 is FQNEAQ in the germline V gene (reference sequence). The V and J ends lost 4 bases and 4 bases respectively, with 4 bases between them. The CDR3 has 11 amino acids. Here the CDR3 reads CASSSGETQYF. CDR3 nucleotides: TGTGCCAGCAGCTCAGGAGAGACCCAGTACTTC.

There are a few counts of this clone. The chain recombines TRBV5-1 with TRBJ2-7; D is unresolved. Germline V CDR1 and CDR2: SGHRS, YFSETQ. This CDR3 is 14 amino acids long. Trimming took 0 bases from V and 3 from J, leaving 10 bases between them. The CDR3 bases are TGCGCCAGCAGCTTGGCCGAGGTGGGCTACGAGCAGTACTTC. It encodes CASSLAEVGYEQYF.

The chain recombines TRBV6-1 with TRBJ2-5; no definite D call. Germline V gene data show CDR1 as MNHNS and CDR2 as SASEGT. Between the trimmed V and J ends, which lost 4 bases and 5 bases, there was a span of 14 bases. The CDR3 length is 14 residues. As DNA, the CDR3 is TGTGCCAGCAGTGCGGCTGGGGTACTGGAGACCCAGTACTTC. Its translation is CASSAAGVLETQYF.

The chain couples TRBV28 to TRBJ2-5, with D possibly called TRBD1 or TRBD2 (5 bases each). Germline values: CDR1 MDHEN, CDR2 SYDVKM. The CDR3 covers 12 residues. V lost 7 bases and J 5 bases, leaving 11 bases between the germline ends. CDR3 amino acids: CASTREGETQYF. CDR3 in DNA: TGTGCCAGCACCAGAGAGGGGGAGACCCAGTACTTC.

This clone occurred a few times. The V call is TRBV5-4, the J call TRBJ2-1, with no clear D. Trimming removed 0 bases at V and 5 bases at J, with 6 bases between. CDR1 and CDR2 (germline): SGHNT, YYREEE (reference sequence). The CDR3 consists of 13 residues. This chain's CDR3 is CASSLDSDNEQFF. In nucleotides, the CDR3 is TGTGCCAGCAGCTTGGATTCGGACAATGAGCAGTTCTTC.

V usage is TRBV11-2 and J usage is TRBJ2-5, with D maybe TRBD2 (6 bases). Germline assignment: CDR1 SGHAT and CDR2 FQNNGV. Trimming pared 6 bases from V and 4 bases from J, leaving 15 bases between. The CDR3 consists of 14 residues. The CDR3, as DNA: TGTGCCAGCAGGGGAGGCAGGGTAGGAGAGACCCAGTACTTC. Encoded protein: CASRGGRVGETQYF.